This T cell receptor beta chain was sequenced during a study of control samples from healthy donors and cancer patients. Looked up from germline, CDR1 is MGHRA and CDR2 is YSYEKL. The CDR3 is made up of 14 amino acids. V was clipped by 1 base and J by 6 bases, with 12 bases between them. TCRdb keeps only in-frame clones here, not all; method: immunoSEQ multiplex PCR. Here the sample spans 120,000 or so clones, roughly 90% being singletons. J is TRBJ1-2 and V is TRBV4-1; D is perhaps TRBD1 (6 bases). The sample consisted of blood. This sequence was found in a man aged 50 or older in good health. This CDR3 reads CASSQVRGADGYTF. DNA for the CDR3: TGCGCCAGCAGCCAAGTACGGGGGGCAGATGGCTACACCTTC.